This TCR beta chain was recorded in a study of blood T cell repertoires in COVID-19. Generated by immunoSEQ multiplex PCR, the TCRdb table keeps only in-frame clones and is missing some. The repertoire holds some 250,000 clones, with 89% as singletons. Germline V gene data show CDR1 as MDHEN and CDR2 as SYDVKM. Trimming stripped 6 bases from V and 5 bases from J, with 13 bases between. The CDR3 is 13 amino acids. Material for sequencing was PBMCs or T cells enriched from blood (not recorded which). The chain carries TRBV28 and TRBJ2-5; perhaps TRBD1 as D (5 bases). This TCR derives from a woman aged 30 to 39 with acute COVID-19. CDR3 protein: CASRFRVWETQYF. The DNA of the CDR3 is TGTGCCAGCAGGTTCAGGGTTTGGGAGACCCAGTACTTC.